This T cell receptor (beta chain) originates from a study of shared clonotypes between healthy human individuals. There are 14 residues in the CDR3. The V gene lost 1 base and the J gene lost 7 bases, with 13 bases spanning the gap. Germline CDR1 ENHRY, CDR2 SYGVKD. Ten or more counts support this clone. Assay used: immunoSEQ multiplex PCR; TCRdb lists only in-frame clones, some missing. Of 490,000 or so clones listed, 76% are singletons. This receptor was identified in a woman aged 40 to 50 in good health. Some clones in this sample may be carry-over from other donors' samples. Sequencing was performed on PBMCs. The rearrangement joins TRBV10-3 to TRBJ2-5, with D unclear. Here the CDR3 reads CAISEWSAGSTQYF. As DNA, the CDR3 is TGTGCCATCAGTGAGTGGAGCGCTGGGTCGACCCAGTACTTC.